The clone carrying this TCR beta chain was counted between two and nine times. Its antigen remains unknown. These data originate in a study of T cell repertoires in cytomegalovirus infection. Points from the study as a whole: Cumulative frequency of public TCR beta families picked out carriers of CMV plus the relevant HLA. What dominated the ex vivo response were HLA-C-restricted CMV-specific TCR beta clonotypes.

CDR3 size: 11 residues. The germline V and J ends were trimmed by 2 bases and 6 bases, with 5 bases remaining between them. Germline V gene lookup returns CDR1 MNHEY and CDR2 SVGEGT. MiXCR was run by TCRdb on the reads, yielding one entry per CDR3 protein. The table lists hundreds of thousands of distinct CDR3 sequences, 15% to 20% of them singletons. What was sequenced was PBMCs. The clonotype originates from a human donor in good health (CMV status not recorded). Some clones in this sample may be carry-over from other donors' samples. The chain carries TRBV6-2 or TRBV6-3 and TRBJ2-7; D ambiguous. The CDR3 bases are TGTGCCAGCAGTTACCCCAGCGAGCAGTACTTC. Amino acids: CASSYPSEQYF.